The 29 T cell receptor beta chains in this list originate from one sample, sequenced in a study of response to subunit inactivated influenza vaccine. MiXCR was run by TCRdb on the RT-PCR reads, yielding one entry per CDR3 protein. The sample records about 480,000 distinct CDR3 sequences, about 25% being singletons. This specimen consisted of CD4+ T cells sorted from PBMCs, obtained roughly 5 days after vaccination. The source is a man in his fifties or sixties who received an inactivated influenza vaccine.

This clonotype appeared many times. The chain links TRBV6-2 or TRBV6-3 to TRBJ2-7; D gene ambiguous. Trimming removed 0 bases from V and 0 bases from J, with 6 bases in between. The germline V gene has CDR1 MNHEY and CDR2 SVGEGT. The CDR3 has 14 amino acids. For the CDR3, the DNA is TGTGCCAGCAGTTACTCGACCGTCTCCTACGAGCAGTACTTC. This sequence encodes CASSYSTVSYEQYF.

This chain uses TRBV5-1 with TRBJ2-2; D may be TRBD1 (6 bases). Trimming pared 3 bases from V and 5 bases from J, leaving 14 bases between. Germline V gene lookup returns CDR1 SGHRS and CDR2 YFSETQ. The CDR3 length is 15 residues. CDR3 sequence (DNA): TGCGCCAGCAGCTCCAGGGGCCCGTGGACCGGGGAGCTGTTTTTT. It codes for CASSSRGPWTGELFF.

The chain employs TRBV7-3 and TRBJ2-1; D not certain. V lost 5 bases, J lost 8 bases, and 13 bases lay in between. The CDR3 has 13 residues. The V gene's germline CDR1 is SGHTA and CDR2 FQGTGA. CDR3 protein: CASSQMVTDEQFF. DNA of the CDR3: TGTGCCAGCAGCCAGATGGTAACCGATGAGCAGTTCTTC.

The J gene is TRBJ2-1, the V gene TRBV11-2, with 12 bases identical to TRBD2. The trim removed 0 bases at V and 9 bases at J, leaving 3 bases unmatched. CDR3 length: 15 amino acids. In germline, CDR1 is SGHAT, CDR2 FQNNGV. CDR3 in amino acids: CASSLEASGGAEQFF. The CDR3, as DNA: TGTGCCAGCAGCTTAGAGGCTAGCGGGGGGGCTGAGCAGTTCTTC.

The V gene is TRBV12-3 or TRBV12-4, the J gene TRBJ1-5, with D unresolved. The CDR3 runs to 14 residues. V dropped 2 bases and J dropped 2 bases, with 7 bases sitting between them. The CDR3 sequence is CASSLRAGNQPQHF. DNA for the CDR3: TGTGCCAGCAGTTTAAGGGCAGGCAATCAGCCCCAGCATTTT.

This clonotype has more than one count but fewer than ten. The chain recombines TRBV18 with TRBJ2-7, with a possible D match to TRBD1 (6 bases). The germline gives CDR1 KGHSH, CDR2 LQKENI. The CDR3 consists of 12 residues. The germline V and J ends were trimmed by 6 bases and 5 bases, with 11 bases remaining between them. In nucleotides, the CDR3 is TGTGCCAGCTCGGAACAGGGAAACGAGCAGTACTTC. Protein: CASSEQGNEQYF.

This clonotype was seen repeatedly, ten times or more. This CDR3 is CSVEVGATEAFF. CDR3 DNA sequence: TGCAGCGTTGAAGTGGGGGCCACTGAAGCTTTCTTT. V and J are TRBV29-1 and TRBJ1-1; D might be TRBD1 (6 bases). Trimming took off 1 base at V and 4 bases at J, with 7 bases between the two ends. The CDR3 totals 12 residues. The germline V gene has CDR1 SQVTM and CDR2 ANQGSEA.

The chain links TRBV2 to TRBJ2-2; the match to TRBD1 covers 10 bases. The CDR3 covers 15 residues. The V segment lost 8 bases and the J segment 3 bases; nucleotides outside the gene matches: 6. Germline CDR1 and CDR2: SNHLY and FYNNEI. CDR3 residues: CASGTGQGYTGELFF. The CDR3 nucleotides are TGTGCCAGCGGGACGGGACAGGGGTACACCGGGGAGCTGTTTTTT.

This clonotype showed up just a few times. This rearrangement joins TRBV18 to TRBJ2-2; 14 positions match TRBD2. Germline trimming cut 1 base from V and 6 bases from J; bases unmatched to any gene: 7. CDR1 KGHSH and CDR2 LQKENI come from the germline V gene. The length of the CDR3 is 18 residues. DNA for the CDR3: TGTGCCAGCTCACCACTAGGACTAGCGGGAGGAGTAGCCGGGGAGCTGTTTTTT. This codes for CASSPLGLAGGVAGELFF.

This rearrangement joins TRBV28 to TRBJ2-7, with D possibly matching TRBD1 (7 bases). The CDR3 totals 15 residues. Germline loops: CDR1 MDHEN, CDR2 SYDVKM. Between the trimmed V and J ends, which lost 6 bases and 2 bases, there was a span of 17 bases. This chain's CDR3 is CASSRTTGRTYEQYF. The CDR3 coding sequence is TGTGCCAGCAGCCGGACGACAGGGAGGACCTACGAGCAGTACTTC.

The rearrangement links TRBV12-3 or TRBV12-4 to TRBJ1-5; TRBD1 is a possible D gene (6 bases). Trimming took off 3 bases at V and 7 bases at J, with 13 bases between the two ends. CDR3 size: 14 residues. The CDR3 DNA reads TGTGCCAGCAGTTTTTCGGGGGCGGACCAGCCCCAGCATTTT. Its protein is CASSFSGADQPQHF.

This clonotype has ten or more counts. The rearrangement joins TRBV7-9 to TRBJ1-6, with 7 bases matching TRBD1. V lost 4 bases, J lost 2 bases, and 8 bases stayed unmatched. This CDR3 contains 17 residues. Germline CDR1 reads SEHNR; CDR2 reads FQNEAQ (reference sequence). CDR3 nucleotide sequence: TGTGCCAGCAGCTCGCTGACAGGGTGGACCTATAATTCACCCCTCCACTTT. This sequence encodes CASSSLTGWTYNSPLHF.

CDR3 residues: CASNLITSGNEQFF. CDR3 sequence (DNA): TGTGCCAGCAACCTTATAACGTCGGGGAATGAGCAGTTCTTC. The chain carries TRBV11-1 and TRBJ2-1; maybe TRBD2 (5 bases). The germline V and J ends were trimmed by 7 bases and 7 bases, with 17 bases remaining between them. The CDR3 spans 14 residues. Germline values: CDR1 SGHAT, CDR2 FQDESV (reference sequence).

V gene TRBV7-2 combines with J gene TRBJ2-7, with 7 bases fitting TRBD2. CDR1 and CDR2 (germline): SGHTA, FQGNSA. Trimming removed 1 base from V and 0 bases from J; junction bases left unmatched: 9. CDR3 length: 17 residues. The DNA of the CDR3 is TGTGCCAGCAGCTTAGGGGTATTCGGGGGGAGCTCCTACGAGCAGTACTTC. It specifies CASSLGVFGGSSYEQYF.

The chain combines TRBV7-9 with TRBJ2-1, with D unclear. Germline CDR1 SEHNR, CDR2 FQNEAQ (reference sequence). This CDR3 is 17 amino acids long. Trimming shortened V by 3 bases and J by 8 bases, and 23 bases separated the two germline ends. CDR3 coding DNA: TGTGCCAGCAGCTTGTCGTCGGCTCCCTTGGGTGGAGATGAGCAGTTCTTC. Translation gives CASSLSSAPLGGDEQFF.

This chain connects TRBV7-2 to TRBJ2-1; possibly TRBD1 for D (6 bases). There are 15 residues in the CDR3. CDR1 is SGHTA and CDR2 is FQGNSA in the germline V gene. V was cut by 5 bases and J by 2 bases, with 13 bases left in between. The CDR3 here is CASSILTGPYNEQFF. The CDR3 nucleotides are TGTGCCAGCAGCATACTAACAGGGCCCTACAATGAGCAGTTCTTC. Complete variable domain (other parts from reference TRBV7-2 and TRBJ2-1): GAGVSQSPSNKVTEKGKDVELRCDPISGHTALYWYRQSLGQGLEFLIYFQGNSAPDKSGLPSDRFSAERTGGSVSTLTIQRTQQEDSAVYLCASSILTGPYNEQFFGPGTRLTVL.

The V and J genes are TRBV5-1 and TRBJ2-3, with D unresolved. Germline V CDR1 and CDR2: SGHRS, YFSETQ. Trimming cost V 4 bases and J 5 bases, with 14 bases left between them. The CDR3 is 14 residues long. The CDR3 is CASSKPEPGDTQYF. In DNA, the CDR3 is TGCGCCAGCAGCAAGCCAGAGCCAGGAGATACGCAGTATTTT.

This clonotype was counted a few times. The rearrangement links TRBV5-1 to TRBJ2-3; 8 bases agree with TRBD2. This CDR3 has 15 residues. Per the germline V gene, CDR1 is SGHRS and CDR2 is YFSETQ. The V and J ends lost 0 bases and 4 bases, in that order; junction bases with no gene match: 4. CDR3 coding DNA: TGCGCCAGCAGCTTGGGGACTAGCTCGGCAGATACGCAGTATTTT. Amino acids: CASSLGTSSADTQYF.

The CDR3 DNA is TGTGCCAGCATTCATAGCCGGAACACCGGGGAGCTGTTTTTT. This translates into CASIHSRNTGELFF. V gene TRBV6-2 or TRBV6-3 combines with J gene TRBJ2-2; D not certain. Germline V gives CDR1 MNHEY, CDR2 SVGEGT. The CDR3 extends over 14 amino acids. Trimming took 7 bases from V and 1 from J, leaving 10 bases between them.

CDR3 sequence (DNA): TGTGCCAGCAGGGGGACAGGCCTGAACACTGAAGCTTTCTTT. This translates into CASRGTGLNTEAFF. The V gene is TRBV2, the J gene TRBJ1-1; 8 nucleotides align to TRBD1. V lost 6 bases to trimming and J lost 0 bases; unmatched junction nucleotides: 3. Germline CDR1 SNHLY, CDR2 FYNNEI. This CDR3 is 14 amino acids long.

This clonotype turned up a few times. The rearrangement links TRBV20-1 to TRBJ1-5, with TRBD1 matching over 10 bases. Losses at the gene ends were 4 bases for V and 4 bases for J; bases not matched to a gene: 4. Germline V gives CDR1 DFQATT, CDR2 SNEGSKA (reference sequence). This CDR3 comprises 14 residues. The CDR3 loop is CSAKTGGLNQPQHF. The CDR3 DNA sequence: TGCAGTGCTAAGACAGGGGGCCTAAATCAGCCCCAGCATTTT.

This clonotype has only a few counts. V usage is TRBV5-1 and J usage is TRBJ2-5; D is unresolved. V was shortened by 0 bases and J by 7 bases, with 10 bases between the two germline ends. There are 13 residues in the CDR3. Germline values: CDR1 SGHRS, CDR2 YFSETQ. The CDR3 protein is CASSLDGPGTQYF. The CDR3 DNA reads as TGCGCCAGCAGCTTGGACGGACCGGGGACCCAGTACTTC.

The rearrangement joins TRBV5-1 to TRBJ2-7; D gene unclear. Germline V gene data show CDR1 as SGHRS and CDR2 as YFSETQ. Trimming cost V 0 bases and J 6 bases, with 19 bases left between them. The CDR3 runs 16 residues. This CDR3 is CASSLAGRPTYSEQYF. As DNA, the CDR3 is TGCGCCAGCAGCTTGGCCGGTCGACCGACGTATAGCGAGCAGTACTTC.

The chain couples TRBV28 to TRBJ1-1, with unresolved D. CDR1 MDHEN and CDR2 SYDVKM come from the germline V gene. Trimming removed 7 bases from V and 2 bases from J, with 14 bases in between. The CDR3 extends over 14 amino acids. The DNA for the CDR3 is TGTGCCAGCAAGGCTATAGGACTTAACACTGAAGCTTTCTTT. Protein product: CASKAIGLNTEAFF.

This chain links TRBV10-3 with TRBJ2-2; 8 bases align to TRBD2. V was clipped by 2 bases and J by 6 bases; unmatched bases: 14. This CDR3 comprises 18 residues. The germline gives CDR1 ENHRY, CDR2 SYGVKD. DNA of the CDR3: TGTGCCATCAGTGAGCCGACATCATCTTGGCGGGAGGCCGGGGAGCTGTTTTTT. Translation gives CAISEPTSSWREAGELFF.

This clonotype was seen only a few times. The J gene is TRBJ1-2, the V gene TRBV12-3 or TRBV12-4, with a possible D match to TRBD1 (6 bases). Trimming took 7 bases from V and 7 from J, leaving 16 bases between them. The CDR3 runs to 13 residues. CDR3 amino acids: CASKGEGRRGYTF. The CDR3 nucleotides are TGTGCCAGCAAGGGGGAGGGGAGACGTGGCTACACCTTC.

In this sample, this clonotype turned up many times. The chain couples TRBV7-2 to TRBJ2-7; 7 bases are a match to TRBD1. The CDR3 sequence is 14 residues long. Trimming took 2 bases from V and 2 from J; bases not matched to a gene: 3. Germline V gene data show CDR1 as SGHTA and CDR2 as FQGNSA. The CDR3 coding sequence is TGTGCCAGCAGCTTAACAGGGGCCCCCTACGAGCAGTACTTC. This gives the protein CASSLTGAPYEQYF. Complete variable domain (other parts from reference TRBV7-2 and TRBJ2-7): GAGVSQSPSNKVTEKGKDVELRCDPISGHTALYWYRQSLGQGLEFLIYFQGNSAPDKSGLPSDRFSAERTGGSVSTLTIQRTQQEDSAVYLCASSLTGAPYEQYFGPGTRLTVT.

This chain's CDR3 is CATAQDSSTDTQYF. The CDR3 DNA is TGTGCCACAGCACAGGACTCTAGCACAGATACGCAGTATTTT. The chain has TRBV6-2 or TRBV6-3 and TRBJ2-3; D could derive from TRBD1 or TRBD2 (5 bases each). V dropped 10 bases and J dropped 0 bases, with 14 bases sitting between them. Per the germline V gene, CDR1 is MNHEY and CDR2 is SVGEGT. The CDR3 consists of 14 residues.

The rearrangement joins TRBV5-1 to TRBJ1-1; D unresolved. Looked up from germline, CDR1 is SGHRS and CDR2 is YFSETQ. V dropped 2 bases and J dropped 3 bases, with 11 bases sitting between them. The CDR3 has 14 amino acids. The CDR3 nucleotides read TGCGCCAGCAGCTTCCTTGGAGGCGACACTGAAGCTTTCTTT. As protein: CASSFLGGDTEAFF.